A selection of T cell receptor beta chains follows, all from one sample in a study of blood T cell repertoires in COVID-19. Assay used: immunoSEQ multiplex PCR; TCRdb lists only in-frame clones, some missing. Of 360,000 or so clones in the sample, around four fifths were seen once. The sample comprised PBMCs or T cells enriched from blood (not recorded which). These receptors were taken from a woman aged 50 to 60 who had recovered from COVID-19. The CDR3 runs from the conserved cysteine through the conserved F or W. D genes are given only for firm matches. Part of the rows lack a size; the others show once, few, many or a class for expanded clones.

d_call: -; j_call: TRBJ2-2; clone_size: -; v_call: TRBV14; cdr3_aa: CASSQVGGQTGELFF; cdr3_nt: TGTGCCAGCAGCCAAGTTGGGGGACAAACCGGGGAGCTGTTTTTT
d_call: TRBD2; j_call: TRBJ2-3; clone_size: -; v_call: TRBV19; cdr3_aa: CASSPGTSGAPSTDTQYF; cdr3_nt: TGTGCCAGTAGTCCCGGGACTAGCGGGGCCCCAAGCACAGATACGCAGTATTTT
d_call: -; j_call: TRBJ1-5; clone_size: -; v_call: TRBV6-2/TRBV6-3; cdr3_aa: CASSYSAGIGQPQHF; cdr3_nt: TGTGCCAGCAGTTATTCGGCAGGGATTGGTCAGCCCCAGCATTTT
d_call: -; j_call: TRBJ1-2; clone_size: -; v_call: TRBV30; cdr3_aa: CAWSPGSYGYTF; cdr3_nt: TGTGCCTGGAGTCCAGGGTCCTATGGCTACACCTTC
d_call: -; j_call: TRBJ1-2; clone_size: -; v_call: TRBV19; cdr3_aa: CASSIEGRVGGYTF; cdr3_nt: TGTGCCAGTAGTATAGAAGGCAGGGTAGGAGGCTACACCTTC
d_call: -; j_call: TRBJ1-4; clone_size: -; v_call: TRBV7-9; cdr3_aa: CASSLRVLGEKLFF; cdr3_nt: TGTGCCAGCAGCTTGCGGGTGTTAGGGGAAAAACTGTTTTTT
d_call: TRBD1; j_call: TRBJ1-2; clone_size: -; v_call: TRBV6-6; cdr3_aa: CASRIQGTLNYGYTF; cdr3_nt: TGTGCCAGCAGGATACAGGGGACTCTTAACTATGGCTACACCTTC
d_call: -; j_call: TRBJ2-7; clone_size: -; v_call: TRBV30; cdr3_aa: CAWGPVGHEQYF; cdr3_nt: TGTGCCTGGGGCCCGGTGGGGCACGAGCAGTACTTC
d_call: TRBD1; j_call: TRBJ2-1; clone_size: -; v_call: TRBV4-3; cdr3_aa: CASSPDRGELYNEQFF; cdr3_nt: TGCGCCAGCAGCCCAGACAGGGGGGAGCTCTACAATGAGCAGTTCTTC
d_call: TRBD1; j_call: TRBJ1-2; clone_size: -; v_call: TRBV27; cdr3_aa: CASSYRDSSYGYTF; cdr3_nt: TGTGCCAGCAGCTACCGGGACAGTTCCTATGGCTACACCTTC
d_call: -; j_call: TRBJ2-2; clone_size: -; v_call: TRBV10-3; cdr3_aa: CAISLDRPTGELFF; cdr3_nt: TGTGCCATCAGCCTCGACAGGCCCACCGGGGAGCTGTTTTTT
d_call: TRBD1; j_call: TRBJ1-5; clone_size: -; v_call: TRBV27; cdr3_aa: CASREQGLSNQPQHF; cdr3_nt: TGTGCCAGCAGGGAACAGGGGCTAAGCAATCAGCCCCAGCATTTT
d_call: TRBD1; j_call: TRBJ1-2; clone_size: -; v_call: TRBV2; cdr3_aa: CASSLTGQGNYGYTF; cdr3_nt: TGTGCCAGCAGTCTGACGGGACAGGGAAACTATGGCTACACCTTC
d_call: -; j_call: TRBJ2-7; clone_size: -; v_call: TRBV28; cdr3_aa: CASSLLGDNSYEQYF; cdr3_nt: TGTGCCAGCAGTTTATTGGGGGACAACTCCTACGAGCAGTACTTC
d_call: -; j_call: TRBJ1-1; clone_size: -; v_call: TRBV11-2; cdr3_aa: CASSPRSSTEAFF; cdr3_nt: TGTGCCAGCAGCCCGAGGTCCTCCACTGAAGCTTTCTTT
d_call: TRBD2; j_call: TRBJ2-1; clone_size: -; v_call: TRBV4-3; cdr3_aa: CASSLLPSGSLGEQFF; cdr3_nt: TGCGCCAGCAGCCTCCTCCCTAGCGGGAGTTTGGGTGAGCAGTTCTTC
d_call: TRBD1; j_call: TRBJ1-5; clone_size: -; v_call: TRBV29-1; cdr3_aa: CSGAQGDNQPQHF; cdr3_nt: TGCAGCGGGGCACAGGGGGACAATCAGCCCCAGCATTTT
d_call: TRBD1; j_call: TRBJ1-1; clone_size: -; v_call: TRBV18; cdr3_aa: CASSLGRQGAMNTEAFF; cdr3_nt: TGTGCCAGCTCACTAGGGAGACAGGGAGCGATGAACACTGAAGCTTTCTTT
d_call: -; j_call: TRBJ2-4; clone_size: -; v_call: TRBV7-9; cdr3_aa: CASSQDRGGVISKNIQYF; cdr3_nt: TGTGCCAGCAGCCAAGACAGGGGAGGGGTAATTTCCAAAAACATTCAGTACTTC
d_call: -; j_call: TRBJ1-3; clone_size: -; v_call: TRBV21-1; cdr3_aa: CASVPDRCSGNTIYF; cdr3_nt: TGTGCCAGCGTACCGGACAGATGCTCTGGAAACACCATATATTTT
d_call: TRBD2; j_call: TRBJ2-4; clone_size: -; v_call: TRBV5-4; cdr3_aa: CASSLKAGGPEDIQYF; cdr3_nt: TGTGCCAGCAGCTTAAAAGCGGGAGGGCCCGAGGACATTCAGTACTTC
d_call: -; j_call: TRBJ1-2; clone_size: -; v_call: TRBV5-4; cdr3_aa: CASSLALNRNYGYTF; cdr3_nt: TGTGCCAGCAGCTTGGCCTTAAACAGAAATTATGGCTACACCTTC
d_call: TRBD1; j_call: TRBJ2-5; clone_size: few; v_call: TRBV7-2; cdr3_aa: CASSFPERTGLETQYF; cdr3_nt: TGTGCCAGCAGCTTTCCTGAGCGGACAGGGTTAGAGACCCAGTACTTC
d_call: -; j_call: TRBJ1-3; clone_size: -; v_call: TRBV11-3; cdr3_aa: CASSSEGYTIYF; cdr3_nt: TGTGCCAGCAGCTCCGAGGGCTACACCATATATTTT
d_call: TRBD1; j_call: TRBJ1-2; clone_size: once; v_call: TRBV4-1; cdr3_aa: CASSQEGQPLYGYTF; cdr3_nt: TGCGCCAGCAGCCAAGAGGGACAGCCGCTCTATGGCTACACCTTC
d_call: -; j_call: TRBJ1-3; clone_size: -; v_call: TRBV19; cdr3_aa: CASSNLNRDPGNTIYF; cdr3_nt: TGTGCCAGTAGTAACCTCAACAGGGATCCAGGAAACACCATATATTTT
d_call: -; j_call: TRBJ1-2; clone_size: few; v_call: TRBV19; cdr3_aa: CASTLTGNVQGYTF; cdr3_nt: TGTGCCAGTACGTTGACAGGAAACGTACAAGGCTACACCTTC
d_call: TRBD2; j_call: TRBJ2-3; clone_size: -; v_call: TRBV5-4; cdr3_aa: CASSPGGTRNTDTQYF; cdr3_nt: TGTGCCAGCAGCCCGGGGGGGACTCGAAACACAGATACGCAGTATTTT
d_call: -; j_call: TRBJ2-1; clone_size: -; v_call: TRBV11-3; cdr3_aa: CASRGSGRGYGTNEQFF; cdr3_nt: TGTGCCAGCAGAGGTAGCGGGCGGGGGTATGGGACAAATGAGCAGTTCTTC
d_call: TRBD1; j_call: TRBJ2-6; clone_size: -; v_call: TRBV7-2; cdr3_aa: CASSTGSRGISSGANVLTF; cdr3_nt: TGTGCCAGCAGCACAGGGTCCAGGGGGATAAGCTCTGGGGCCAACGTCCTGACTTTC
d_call: -; j_call: TRBJ1-1; clone_size: -; v_call: TRBV10-3; cdr3_aa: CAISEPYTEAFF; cdr3_nt: TGTGCCATCAGTGAGCCCTACACTGAAGCTTTCTTT
d_call: TRBD1; j_call: TRBJ1-2; clone_size: -; v_call: TRBV29-1; cdr3_aa: CSVGDRATLRWDGYTF; cdr3_nt: TGCAGCGTTGGGGACAGGGCTACGCTTAGGTGGGATGGCTACACCTTC
d_call: TRBD1; j_call: TRBJ1-1; clone_size: -; v_call: TRBV18; cdr3_aa: CASSPNRGGTEAFF; cdr3_nt: TGTGCCAGCTCACCCAACAGGGGTGGGACTGAAGCTTTCTTT
d_call: -; j_call: TRBJ2-1; clone_size: few; v_call: TRBV7-9; cdr3_aa: CASSSFSSSYNEQFF; cdr3_nt: TGTGCCAGCAGCTCATTTTCTAGCTCCTACAATGAGCAGTTCTTC
d_call: -; j_call: TRBJ1-1; clone_size: -; v_call: TRBV7-2; cdr3_aa: CASSLGRDSEAFF; cdr3_nt: TGTGCCAGCAGCTTGGGCAGGGACTCTGAAGCTTTCTTT